The 8 T cell receptor beta chains presented below share a single source sample, sequenced in a study of tumor-infiltrating lymphocytes in primary liver carcinoma. Using a constant-region primer together with ProtoScript II reverse transcriptase, TCR beta cDNA was made from around 500 ng of total RNA. Each TCR beta library was derived from three nested multiplex PCR rounds that employed slightly modified ARM-PCR. PCR rounds one and two used TRBV1-TRBV30 forward primers with a C-beta reverse primer for roughly 10 cycles each. A single record per CDR3 protein comes from TCRdb applying MiXCR to the multiplex PCR reads. The data show approximately 330,000 distinct CDR3 sequences, about 65% seen once. RNA was extracted from whole blood without cell sorting, alongside germline DNA. Sequences were obtained from peripheral blood. These receptors came from a man aged 40-50 years with primary liver carcinoma and hepatitis B virus infection.

The chain employs TRBV10-3 and TRBJ2-1; tentative D call: TRBD1 (6 bases). The ends were cut back, 10 bases at V and 4 bases at J, with 17 bases in the middle. Germline V gene lookup returns CDR1 ENHRY and CDR2 SYGVKD. The CDR3 totals 14 residues. CDR3 in amino acids: CATKGTRHYNEQFF. CDR3 DNA sequence: TGTGCCACCAAAGGGACAAGGCATTACAATGAGCAGTTCTTC.

Concerning this clonotype itself: Likely a read error: the CDR3 ends without its conserved phenylalanine or tryptophan. The V gene is TRBV11-2, the J gene TRBJ2-1; D not certain. V shed 5 bases and J shed 3 bases, with 5 bases lying between them. CDR1 is SGHAT and CDR2 is FQNNGV in the germline V gene. The CDR3 has 12 amino acids. The chain's CDR3 is CASSPDYNEQFL. The DNA of the CDR3 is TGTGCCAGCAGCCCAGACTACAATGAGCAGTTCTTG.

A word on this clonotype: No conserved phenylalanine or tryptophan is present at the end of the CDR3, so a read error is the likely explanation. The rearrangement uses TRBV11-2 and TRBJ1-5; D is undetermined. Between the trimmed V and J ends, which lost 4 bases and 7 bases, there was a span of 11 bases. In germline, CDR1 is SGHAT, CDR2 FQNNGV. This CDR3 comprises 13 residues. This CDR3 reads CASSSAWEQPQHL. The CDR3 DNA is TGTGCCAGCAGCTCAGCATGGGAACAGCCCCAGCATCTT.

To note about this clonotype: The junction and the germline gene differ at one end; a read error may be behind it. The CDR3 DNA reads TGTGCAAGCAGTGAAATCTCCTATAGCTATCAGTCCCAGCATTTT. This encodes CASSEISYSYQSQHF. This chain links TRBV6-1 with TRBJ1-5; D ambiguous. The CDR3 sequence is 15 residues long. Germline lookup yields CDR1 MNHNS and CDR2 SASEGT.

Note on this clonotype: One junction end disagrees with the germline gene, perhaps due to a read error. The chain recombines TRBV6-6 with TRBJ2-4; D is undetermined. Per germline, CDR1 MNHNY and CDR2 SVGAGI (reference sequence). The CDR3 runs 13 residues. Written as DNA, the CDR3 is TGTGCCAGCCCCCATGGAGTTAATGGCATTCGGTACTTC. This gives the protein CASPHGVNGIRYF.

V usage is TRBV4-1 and J usage is TRBJ2-1; no firm D call. The germline gives CDR1 MGHRA, CDR2 YSYEKL. The CDR3 consists of 12 residues. The germline V and J ends were trimmed by 3 bases and 8 bases, with 8 bases remaining between them. For the CDR3, the DNA is TGCGCCAGCAGCCATGAGAGTTATGAGCAGTTCTTC. Translating gives CASSHESYEQFF.

This clonotype was recorded once. The chain couples TRBV6-2 or TRBV6-3 to TRBJ2-1, with 8 positions matching TRBD2. Germline CDR1 and CDR2: MNHEY and SVGEGT. V trimming: 7 bases; J trimming: 12 bases; junction bases outside the gene matches: 14. The CDR3 has 14 residues. CDR3 loop: CASICQRGRPWQFF. CDR3 sequence (DNA): TGTGCCAGCATTTGCCAGCGGGGGCGCCCCTGGCAGTTCTTC.

As regards this clonotype: One end of the junction is discordant with germline, which a read error may explain. The chain employs TRBV11-2 and TRBJ2-1, with 11 bases that match TRBD2. The V gene's germline CDR1 is SGHAT and CDR2 FQNNGV. The CDR3 has 15 residues. DNA for the CDR3: TGTGCCAGCAGCCAGACTAGCGGGACCTACAATGAGCAATTCTTC. Amino acids: CASSQTSGTYNEQFF.